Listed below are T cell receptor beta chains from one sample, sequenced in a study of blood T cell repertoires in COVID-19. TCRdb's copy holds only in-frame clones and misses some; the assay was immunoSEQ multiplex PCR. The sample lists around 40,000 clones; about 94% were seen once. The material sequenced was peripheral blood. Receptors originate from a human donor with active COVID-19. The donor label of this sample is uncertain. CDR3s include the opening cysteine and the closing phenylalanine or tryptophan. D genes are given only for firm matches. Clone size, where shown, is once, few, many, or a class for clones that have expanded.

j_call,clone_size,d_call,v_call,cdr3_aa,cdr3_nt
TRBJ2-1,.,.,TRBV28,CASSLVSIWFF,TGTGCCAGCAGTTTAGTTAGCATTTGGTTCTTC
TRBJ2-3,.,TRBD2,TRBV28,CATTGGTDTQYF,TGTGCAACCACCGGGGGGACAGATACGCAGTATTTT
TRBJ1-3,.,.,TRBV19,CASSMGDKVFSGNTIYF,TGTGCCAGTAGTATGGGAGACAAGGTCTTCTCTGGAAACACCATATATTTT
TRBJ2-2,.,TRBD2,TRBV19,CASSIDWGLAGETGELFF,TGTGCCAGTAGTATAGATTGGGGACTAGCGGGAGAGACCGGGGAGCTGTTTTTT
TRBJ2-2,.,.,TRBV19,CASKGGTDPTFYTGELFF,TGTGCCAGTAAAGGGGGGACAGACCCCACCTTTTACACCGGGGAGCTGTTTTTT
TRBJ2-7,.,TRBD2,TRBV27,CASGPGLAGYSYEQYF,TGTGCCAGTGGGCCGGGACTAGCGGGGTACTCCTACGAGCAGTACTTC
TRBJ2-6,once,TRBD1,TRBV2,CASSALQGAVVLTF,TGTGCCAGCAGTGCCCTACAGGGGGCGGTCGTCCTGACTTTC
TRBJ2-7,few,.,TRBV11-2,CASSLDQGYEQYF,TGTGCCAGCAGCTTAGATCAGGGATACGAGCAGTACTTC
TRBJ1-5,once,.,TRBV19,CASSIRRGNQPQHF,TGTGCCAGTAGTATACGGAGGGGCAATCAGCCCCAGCATTTT
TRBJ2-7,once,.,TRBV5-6,CASSSRGLANYEQYF,TGTGCCAGCAGCTCTCGCGGGCTCGCAAACTACGAGCAGTACTTC
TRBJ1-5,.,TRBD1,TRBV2,CASLGPGGNQPQHF,TGTGCCAGCCTAGGGCCAGGGGGGAATCAGCCCCAGCATTTT
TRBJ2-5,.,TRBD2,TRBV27,CASSLYSRSGGLQETQYF,TGTGCCAGCAGTTTATACTCCCGTAGCGGGGGTCTCCAAGAGACCCAGTACTTC
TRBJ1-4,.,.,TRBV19,CASSKRTRDEKLFF,TGTGCCAGTAGTAAGAGGACACGTGATGAAAAACTGTTTTTT
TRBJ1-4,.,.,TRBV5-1,CASSPKGTTNEKLFF,TGCGCCAGCAGCCCCAAGGGGACAACTAATGAAAAACTGTTTTTT
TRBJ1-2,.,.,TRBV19,CASRDFYGYTF,TGTGCCAGCAGGGACTTCTATGGCTACACCTTC
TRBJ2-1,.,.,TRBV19,CASSILGVSNEQFF,TGTGCCAGTAGTATATTAGGAGTTTCGAATGAGCAGTTCTTC